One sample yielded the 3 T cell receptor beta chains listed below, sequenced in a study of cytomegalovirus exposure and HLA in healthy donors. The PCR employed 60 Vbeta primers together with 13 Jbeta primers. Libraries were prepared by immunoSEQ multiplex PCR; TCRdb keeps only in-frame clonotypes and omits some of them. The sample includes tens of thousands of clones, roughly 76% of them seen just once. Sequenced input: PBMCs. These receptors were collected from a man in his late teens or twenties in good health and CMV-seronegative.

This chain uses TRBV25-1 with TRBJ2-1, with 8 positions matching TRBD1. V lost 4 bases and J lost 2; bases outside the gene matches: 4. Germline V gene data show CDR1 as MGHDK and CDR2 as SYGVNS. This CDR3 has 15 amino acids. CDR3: CASSVPGQAYNEQFF. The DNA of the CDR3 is TGTGCCAGCAGTGTACCGGGACAGGCCTACAATGAGCAGTTCTTC.

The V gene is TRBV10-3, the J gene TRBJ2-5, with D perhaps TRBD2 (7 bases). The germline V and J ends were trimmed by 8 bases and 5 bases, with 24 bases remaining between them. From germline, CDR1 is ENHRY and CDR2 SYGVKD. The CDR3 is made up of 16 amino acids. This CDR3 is CAIRPQGGDFGETQYF. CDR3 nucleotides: TGTGCCATCCGGCCCCAAGGGGGGGACTTCGGGGAGACCCAGTACTTC.

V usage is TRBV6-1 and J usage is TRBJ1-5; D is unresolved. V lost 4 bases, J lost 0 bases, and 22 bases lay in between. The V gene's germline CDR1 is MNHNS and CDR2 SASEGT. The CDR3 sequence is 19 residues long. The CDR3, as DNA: TGTGCCAGCAGTGTTTTAGTATACCGGGGTACCGGTAGCAATCAGCCCCAGCATTTT. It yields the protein CASSVLVYRGTGSNQPQHF.